These 19 T cell receptor beta chains were sequenced from one sample in a study of human T cells and chemical hapten exposure. Noted time point: patch test 2, 6 weeks after DPC sensitization. Noted treatment: therapeutic diphenylcyclopropenone sensitization with weekly scalp DPC. TCRdb redid the calling of the RACE reads with MiXCR, one entry per CDR3 protein. The repertoire holds about 96,000 distinct CDR3 sequences, with 9.3% as singletons. The input for sequencing was whole blood, taken in connection with sensitization to the hapten diphenylcyclopropenone (DPC). These receptor sequences come from a woman aged 40 to 55 with alopecia areata. Some clones in this sample may be carry-over from other donors' samples.

This clonotype showed up many times. The rearrangement uses TRBV11-3 and TRBJ2-5; possibly TRBD2 for D (5 bases). The V gene lost 0 bases and the J gene lost 6 bases, with 11 bases spanning the gap. Germline CDR1 reads SGHNT; CDR2 reads YENEEA. CDR3 length: 14 amino acids. The CDR3 DNA sequence: TGTGCCAGCAGCTTAGACAGGACTGTGAAGACCCAGTACTTC. Translated, it gives CASSLDRTVKTQYF. Looking up the rest from reference TRBV11-3 and TRBJ2-5 gives the full variable domain: EAGVVQSPRYKIIEKKQPVAFWCNPISGHNTLYWYLQNLGQGPELLIRYENEEAVDDSQLPKDRFSAERLKGVDSTLKIQPAELGDSAVYLCASSLDRTVKTQYFGPGTRLLVL.

This sequence joins TRBV12-3 or TRBV12-4 and TRBJ2-2, with D tentatively TRBD1 (5 bases). With 6 bases removed from V and 5 bases from J, the gap between germline ends came to 10 bases. The CDR3 is 13 amino acids. CDR3: CASRGPGTGELFF. The CDR3 DNA follows: TGTGCCAGCAGGGGGCCCGGGACCGGGGAGCTGTTTTTT.

This clonotype turned up a few times. The V and J genes are TRBV4-1 and TRBJ2-7; TRBD2 is a possible D gene (5 bases). The ends were cut back, 1 base at V and 3 bases at J, with 16 bases in the middle. CDR3 length: 16 amino acids. Germline V lookup: CDR1 MGHRA, CDR2 YSYEKL. The CDR3 spells CASSQGEGLSFYEQYF. Written as DNA, the CDR3 is TGCGCCAGCAGCCAAGGCGAGGGCCTATCATTCTACGAGCAGTACTTC.

The chain recombines TRBV10-3 with TRBJ2-1, with 8 positions matching TRBD1. The V and J ends lost 6 bases and 8 bases, in that order; junction bases with no gene match: 6. The length of the CDR3 is 13 residues. Germline V gene data show CDR1 as ENHRY and CDR2 as SYGVKD. In nucleotides, the CDR3 is TGTGCCATCAGCGGACAGGGCAGTGATGAGCAGTTCTTC. Its translation is CAISGQGSDEQFF.

There are a few counts of this clonotype. The rearrangement links TRBV6-1 to TRBJ1-2; 11 bases map to TRBD1. This CDR3 contains 16 residues. Trimming took 0 bases from V and 5 from J; bases not matched to a gene: 5. The germline gives CDR1 MNHNS, CDR2 SASEGT. In DNA, the CDR3 is TGTGCCAGCAGTGAAGCAGGGACAGGGGGATCTTATGGCTACACCTTC. Translating it yields CASSEAGTGGSYGYTF.

This clonotype turned up a few times. The chain recombines TRBV29-1 with TRBJ2-5, with D possibly TRBD1 on 6 matching bases. CDR3 length: 14 residues. The V end lost 3 bases, the J end lost 4 bases, and 15 bases lay between the germline ends. Germline V gives CDR1 SQVTM, CDR2 ANQGSEA. CDR3 sequence: CSVDQGFNLETQYF. Here the CDR3 DNA reads TGCAGCGTTGACCAGGGGTTCAATTTAGAGACCCAGTACTTC.

The J gene is TRBJ1-1, the V gene TRBV5-5; 9 nucleotides match TRBD1. This CDR3 is built from 15 residues. Germline V gene lookup returns CDR1 SGHKS and CDR2 YYEKEE (reference sequence). Losses at the gene ends were 0 bases for V and 1 base for J; bases not matched to a gene: 1. CDR3 in DNA: TGTGCCAGCAGCTTGGAGGGACAGGGGAACACTGAAGCTTTCTTT. Its protein is CASSLEGQGNTEAFF.

The chain links TRBV28 to TRBJ2-1; D might be TRBD1 or TRBD2, each matching 6 bases. The CDR3 contains 11 residues. Germline CDR1 reads MDHEN; CDR2 reads SYDVKM. Deletions cut 10 bases from V and 10 bases from J, with 14 bases between. The CDR3 DNA is TGTGCCAACGGACGCGGGACAGAGCAGTTCTTC. The encoded protein is CANGRGTEQFF.

This clonotype was seen at least ten times. V and J are TRBV11-2 and TRBJ1-6, with 9 bases that match TRBD1. V lost 5 bases to trimming and J lost 11 bases; unmatched junction nucleotides: 4. CDR3 length equals 13 residues. Germline V gene sequence: CDR1 SGHAT, CDR2 FQNNGV. In nucleotides, the CDR3 is TGTGCCAGCAGCCCCGGGACAGGGACACCCCTCCACTTT. It is translated as CASSPGTGTPLHF.

This CDR3 reads CASRRSGTSNTGELFF. CDR3 sequence (DNA): TGTGCCAGCAGGCGCTCCGGGACTTCGAACACCGGGGAGCTGTTTTTT. V and J are TRBV3-1 and TRBJ2-2; a possible D gene is TRBD2 (6 bases). Germline V gene data show CDR1 as LGHDT and CDR2 as YNNKEL (reference sequence). CDR3 length: 16 residues. V was clipped by 6 bases and J by 0 bases, with 14 bases between them.

This chain joins TRBV7-3 and TRBJ2-1, with a tentative D call TRBD2 (6 bases). Per the germline V gene, CDR1 is SGHTA and CDR2 is FQGTGA. The V and J ends lost 5 bases and 7 bases respectively, with 15 bases between them. The CDR3 contains 14 residues. CDR3 sequence: CASSRTRDSNEQFF. For the CDR3, the DNA is TGTGCCAGCAGCCGAACCCGGGACTCTAATGAGCAGTTCTTC. Combining the CDR3 with reference TRBV7-3 and TRBJ2-1 gives the whole variable domain GAGVSQTPSNKVTEKGKYVELRCDPISGHTALYWYRQSLGQGPEFLIYFQGTGAADDSGLPNDRFFAVRPEGSVSTLKIQRTERGDSAVYLCASSRTRDSNEQFFGPGTRLTVL.

The chain links TRBV20-1 to TRBJ2-1, with TRBD2 matching over 12 bases. The germline gives CDR1 DFQATT, CDR2 SNEGSKA (reference sequence). There are 18 residues in the CDR3. With 1 base clipped from V and 0 bases from J, the junction kept 7 bases outside the gene matches. The CDR3 is CSARGTSGRTLSYNEQFF. CDR3 coding DNA: TGCAGTGCTAGAGGTACTAGCGGGAGGACCCTCTCCTACAATGAGCAGTTCTTC.

The chain uses TRBV6-5 and TRBJ2-3, with a weak D call TRBD1 (6 bases). The V and J ends lost 6 bases and 0 bases respectively, with 13 bases between them. Germline-derived CDR1 and CDR2 are MNHEY and SVGAGI. The CDR3 has 15 residues. CDR3 coding DNA: TGTGCCAGCAGCTCCGACAGGCCGAGCACAGATACGCAGTATTTT. Translated, it gives CASSSDRPSTDTQYF.

This clonotype has a handful of counts. The chain carries TRBV5-6 and TRBJ1-3; D remains unclear. V was cut by 0 bases and J by 0 bases, with 16 bases left in between. The germline V gene encodes CDR1 SGHDT and CDR2 YYEEEE. There are 18 residues in the CDR3. The CDR3 spells CASSLGPASRGSGNTIYF. The CDR3 nucleotides read TGTGCCAGCAGCTTGGGGCCAGCCAGTCGAGGCTCTGGAAACACCATATATTTT.

This clonotype was counted at least ten times. The genes are TRBV28 and TRBJ2-4; D possibly corresponds to TRBD1 (5 bases). The CDR3 is 15 amino acids. Germline CDR1 reads MDHEN; CDR2 reads SYDVKM. V shed 10 bases and J shed 3 bases, with 19 bases lying between them. The CDR3 DNA sequence: TGTGCCACCCTCGGGTTACGACAGAACAAAAACATTCAGTACTTC. Amino acids: CATLGLRQNKNIQYF.

This clonotype was detected ten times or more. The chain employs TRBV18 and TRBJ1-6; a possible D gene is TRBD1 (6 bases). Trimming cost V 6 bases and J 10 bases, with 16 bases left between them. The germline V gene encodes CDR1 KGHSH and CDR2 LQKENI. CDR3 size: 14 residues. As DNA, the CDR3 is TGTGCCAGCTCGCCAGGGGCAGAGGACTCACCCCTCCACTTT. Translation gives CASSPGAEDSPLHF.

The chain recombines TRBV12-3 or TRBV12-4 with TRBJ2-7; D possibly corresponds to TRBD2 (5 bases). The CDR3 sequence is 14 residues long. Trimming shortened V by 6 bases and J by 2 bases, and 14 bases separated the two germline ends. The CDR3 bases are TGTGCCAGCAGGGCCGGGATAAGGGCCTACGAGCAGTACTTC. This sequence encodes CASRAGIRAYEQYF.

In this sample, this clonotype turned up a few times. The chain is built from TRBV5-1 and TRBJ2-7; D gene uncertain. Trimming removed 0 bases from V and 6 bases from J, with 13 bases in between. Germline-derived CDR1 and CDR2 are SGHRS and YFSETQ. This CDR3 has 14 residues. The CDR3 spells CASSLARANSEQYF. In nucleotides, the CDR3 is TGCGCCAGCAGCTTGGCCCGGGCAAACTCCGAGCAGTACTTC.

This clonotype turned up a few times. The chain carries TRBV20-1 and TRBJ1-1; the match to TRBD1 covers 9 bases. J gave up 4 bases and V 6 bases, and 6 bases lay outside the gene matches. Germline assignment: CDR1 DFQATT and CDR2 SNEGSKA (reference sequence). This CDR3 spans 13 amino acids. CDR3 nucleotides: TGCAGTGCCATCGGACAGGGGAGCACTGAAGCTTTCTTT. This sequence encodes CSAIGQGSTEAFF.